The clone carrying this TCR beta chain was recorded a few times. The source of the sample is a study of cytomegalovirus exposure and HLA in healthy donors. V gave up 1 base and J gave up 8 bases; unmatched junction bases: 11. CDR3 length: 16 amino acids. Germline CDR1 is LNHNV and CDR2 is YYDKDF (reference sequence). Amplification used 60 Vbeta primers and 13 Jbeta primers. Assay used: immunoSEQ multiplex PCR; TCRdb lists only in-frame clones, some missing. The table includes roughly 160,000 clones, more than 75% detected once. Sequenced sample: PBMCs. The receptor was isolated from a man aged 18 to 29 in good health and CMV-seropositive. The J gene is TRBJ2-4, the V gene TRBV15, with TRBD1 identical over 7 bases. The CDR3 sequence: CATSRGSAGGRDIQYF. The CDR3 nucleotides read TGTGCCACCAGCAGAGGCTCCGCAGGGGGTAGAGACATTCAGTACTTC.